Following are 3 T cell receptor beta chains from one sample sequenced in a study of T cells in Graves' hyperthyroidism and ophthalmopathy. There were TCR beta CDR3 regions amplified from RNA transcripts. Primed by the HTBI set, a first-round RT-PCR was run on the TCR CDR3. TCRdb reprocessed the multiplex PCR reads via MiXCR and lists one record per CDR3 protein. The sample contains around 34,000 distinct CDR3 sequences, around 50% of which appear only once. Material for sequencing was blood. The receptors shown here come from a woman in her forties with Graves' ophthalmopathy.

This clonotype was observed many times. The chain employs TRBV6-1 and TRBJ2-7, with a possible D match to TRBD1 (6 bases). Looked up from germline, CDR1 is MNHNS and CDR2 is SASEGT. CDR3 length: 13 residues. V shed 4 bases and J shed 2 bases, with 9 bases lying between them. CDR3 loop: CASSVTGAYEQYF. The CDR3 region has the DNA TGTGCCAGCAGTGTGACAGGCGCCTACGAGCAGTACTTC.

V is TRBV7-2 and J is TRBJ1-5; a weak D match, TRBD1 (6 bases). The length of the CDR3 is 15 residues. CDR1 is SGHTA and CDR2 is FQGNSA in the germline V gene. V gave up 9 bases and J gave up 6 bases, with 21 bases separating them. CDR3 sequence (DNA): TGTGCCAGAGTGGGGGGGGGCGGGGGCCTTCAGCCCCAGCATTTT. This gives the protein CARVGGGGGLQPQHF.

The chain is built from TRBV10-2 and TRBJ2-5; D possibly corresponds to TRBD1 (5 bases). The germline V and J ends were trimmed by 2 bases and 7 bases, with 5 bases remaining between them. Per the germline V gene, CDR1 is WSHSY and CDR2 is SAAADI. The CDR3 has 11 amino acids. The CDR3 nucleotides read TGCGCCAGCAGTGAGCAGGGGACCCAGTACTTC. This codes for CASSEQGTQYF.